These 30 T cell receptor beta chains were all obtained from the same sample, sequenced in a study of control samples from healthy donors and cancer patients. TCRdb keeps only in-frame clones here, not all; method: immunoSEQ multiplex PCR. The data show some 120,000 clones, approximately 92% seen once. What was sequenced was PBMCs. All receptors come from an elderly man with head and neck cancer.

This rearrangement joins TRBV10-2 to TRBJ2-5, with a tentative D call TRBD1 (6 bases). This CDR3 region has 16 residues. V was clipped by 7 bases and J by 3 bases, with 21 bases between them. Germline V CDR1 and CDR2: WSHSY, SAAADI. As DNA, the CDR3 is TGCGCCAGCAACCACGTACAGGGTTCTAGTGAAGAGACCCAGTACTTC. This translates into CASNHVQGSSEETQYF.

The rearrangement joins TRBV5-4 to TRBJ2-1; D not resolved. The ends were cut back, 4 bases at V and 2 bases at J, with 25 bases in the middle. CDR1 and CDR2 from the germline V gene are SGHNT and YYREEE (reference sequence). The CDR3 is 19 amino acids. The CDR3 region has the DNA TGTGCCAGCAGCGCTAAGGTGTTCCGCTTCCGGCCTACCTACAATGAGCAGTTCTTC. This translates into CASSAKVFRFRPTYNEQFF.

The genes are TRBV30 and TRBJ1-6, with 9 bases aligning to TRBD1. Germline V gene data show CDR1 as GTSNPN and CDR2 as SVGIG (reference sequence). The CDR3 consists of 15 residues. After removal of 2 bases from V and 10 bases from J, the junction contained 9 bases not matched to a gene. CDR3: CAWSTGQGFRSPLHF. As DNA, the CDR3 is TGTGCCTGGAGTACGGGACAGGGTTTTCGGTCACCCCTCCACTTT.

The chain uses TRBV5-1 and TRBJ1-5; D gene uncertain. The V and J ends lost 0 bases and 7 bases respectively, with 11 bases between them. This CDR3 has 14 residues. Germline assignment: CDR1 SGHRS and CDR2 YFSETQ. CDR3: CASSLAGVGQPQHF. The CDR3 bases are TGCGCCAGCAGCTTGGCCGGGGTGGGCCAGCCCCAGCATTTT. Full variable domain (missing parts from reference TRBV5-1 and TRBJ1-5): KAGVTQTPRYLIKTRGQQVTLSCSPISGHRSVSWYQQTPGQGLQFLFEYFSETQRNKGNFPGRFSGRQFSNSRSEMNVSTLELGDSALYLCASSLAGVGQPQHFGDGTRLSIL.

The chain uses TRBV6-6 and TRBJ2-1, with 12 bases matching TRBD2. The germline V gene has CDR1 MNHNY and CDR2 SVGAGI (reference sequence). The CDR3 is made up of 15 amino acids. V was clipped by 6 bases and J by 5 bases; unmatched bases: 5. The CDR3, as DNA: TGTGCCAGCAGGTTACGGACTAGCGGGGACAATGAGCAGTTCTTC. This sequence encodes CASRLRTSGDNEQFF.

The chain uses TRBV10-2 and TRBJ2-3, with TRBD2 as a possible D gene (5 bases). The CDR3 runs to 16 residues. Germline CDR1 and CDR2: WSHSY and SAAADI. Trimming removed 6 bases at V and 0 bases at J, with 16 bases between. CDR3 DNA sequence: TGCGCCAGCAGGGATATTAGCGCTCCTAGCACAGATACGCAGTATTTT. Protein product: CASRDISAPSTDTQYF.

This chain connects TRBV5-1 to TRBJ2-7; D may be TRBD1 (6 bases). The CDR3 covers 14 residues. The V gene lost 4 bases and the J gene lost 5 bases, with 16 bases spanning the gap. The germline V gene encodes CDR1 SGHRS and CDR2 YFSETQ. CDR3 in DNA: TGCGCCAGCAGCCTAACAGGGCCTGGCCACGAGCAGTACTTC. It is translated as CASSLTGPGHEQYF.

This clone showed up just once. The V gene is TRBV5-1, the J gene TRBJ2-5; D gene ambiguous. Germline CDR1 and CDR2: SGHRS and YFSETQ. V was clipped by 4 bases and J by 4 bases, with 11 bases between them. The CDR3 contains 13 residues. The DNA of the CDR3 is TGCGCCAGCAGCAAGGAGTCGTTAGAGACCCAGTACTTC. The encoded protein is CASSKESLETQYF.

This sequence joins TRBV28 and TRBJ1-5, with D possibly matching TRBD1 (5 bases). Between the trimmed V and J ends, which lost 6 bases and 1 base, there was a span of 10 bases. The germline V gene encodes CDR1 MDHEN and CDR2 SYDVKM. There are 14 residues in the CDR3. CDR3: CASSPGTSNQPQHF. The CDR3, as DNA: TGTGCCAGCAGCCCAGGGACCAGCAATCAGCCCCAGCATTTT.

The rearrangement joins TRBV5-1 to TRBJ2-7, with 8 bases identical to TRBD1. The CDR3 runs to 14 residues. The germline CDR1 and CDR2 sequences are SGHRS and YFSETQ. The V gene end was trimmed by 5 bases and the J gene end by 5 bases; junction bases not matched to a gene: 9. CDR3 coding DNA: TGCGCCAGCAGTCCGGGACAGGCGTCAAACGAGCAGTACTTC. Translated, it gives CASSPGQASNEQYF.

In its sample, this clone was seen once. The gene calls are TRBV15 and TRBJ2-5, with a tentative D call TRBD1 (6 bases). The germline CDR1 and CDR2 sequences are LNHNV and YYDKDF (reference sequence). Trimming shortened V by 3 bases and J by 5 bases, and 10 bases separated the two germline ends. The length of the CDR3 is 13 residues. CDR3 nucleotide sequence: TGTGCCACCAGCAGGGACAGCGTGGAGACCCAGTACTTC. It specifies CATSRDSVETQYF.

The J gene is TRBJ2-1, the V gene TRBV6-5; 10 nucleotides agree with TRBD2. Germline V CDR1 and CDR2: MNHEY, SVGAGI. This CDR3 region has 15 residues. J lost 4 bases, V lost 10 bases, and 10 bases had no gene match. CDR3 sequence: CATSAGGPQYNEQFF. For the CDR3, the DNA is TGTGCCACCTCAGCGGGGGGGCCTCAATACAATGAGCAGTTCTTC.

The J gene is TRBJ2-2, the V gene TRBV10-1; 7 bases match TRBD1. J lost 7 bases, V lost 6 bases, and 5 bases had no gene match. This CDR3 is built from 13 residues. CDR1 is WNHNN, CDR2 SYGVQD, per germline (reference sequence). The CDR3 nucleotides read TGCGCCAGCAGAACAGGGGATGGCGGGGAGCTGTTTTTT. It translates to CASRTGDGGELFF.

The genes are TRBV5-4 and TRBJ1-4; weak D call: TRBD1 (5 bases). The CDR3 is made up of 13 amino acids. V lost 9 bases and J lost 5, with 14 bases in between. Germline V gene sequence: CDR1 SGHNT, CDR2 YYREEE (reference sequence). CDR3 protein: CATGTVGNEKLFF. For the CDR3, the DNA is TGTGCCACGGGGACGGTCGGCAATGAAAAACTGTTTTTT.

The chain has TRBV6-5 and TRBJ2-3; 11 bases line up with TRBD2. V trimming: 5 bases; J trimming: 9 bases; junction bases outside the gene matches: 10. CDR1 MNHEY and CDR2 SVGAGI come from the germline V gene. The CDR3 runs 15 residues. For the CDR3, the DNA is TGTGCCAGCAGTCCCCCCGGGACTAGCGGCGTGACGCAGTATTTT. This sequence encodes CASSPPGTSGVTQYF.

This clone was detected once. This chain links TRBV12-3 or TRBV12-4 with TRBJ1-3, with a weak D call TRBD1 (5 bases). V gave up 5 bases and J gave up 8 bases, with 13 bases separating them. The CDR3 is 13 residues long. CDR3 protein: CASSLGTVYTIYF. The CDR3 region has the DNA TGTGCCAGCAGTCTCGGGACGGTTTACACCATATATTTT.

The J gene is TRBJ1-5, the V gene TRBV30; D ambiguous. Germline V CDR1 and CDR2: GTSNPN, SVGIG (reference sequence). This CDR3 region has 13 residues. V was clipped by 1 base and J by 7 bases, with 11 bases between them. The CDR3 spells CAWSETGLQPQHF. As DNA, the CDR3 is TGTGCCTGGAGTGAAACCGGGCTACAGCCCCAGCATTTT.

The CDR3 DNA is TGTGCCAGCAGTTACGAGGGGGGCGCGGCCAAAAACATTCAGTACTTC. Amino acid sequence: CASSYEGGAAKNIQYF. This chain links TRBV6-2 or TRBV6-3 with TRBJ2-4, with D perhaps TRBD1 or TRBD2 (6 bases each). Trimming took 2 bases from V and 1 from J, leaving 12 bases between them. The CDR3 is made up of 16 amino acids. Germline loops: CDR1 MNHEY, CDR2 SVGEGT.

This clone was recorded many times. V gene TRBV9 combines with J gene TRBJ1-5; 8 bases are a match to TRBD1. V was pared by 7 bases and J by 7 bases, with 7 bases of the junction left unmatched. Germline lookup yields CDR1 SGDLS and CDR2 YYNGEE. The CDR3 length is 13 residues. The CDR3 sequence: CASGDRGDQPQHF. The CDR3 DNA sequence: TGTGCCAGCGGCGACAGGGGAGACCAGCCCCAGCATTTT.

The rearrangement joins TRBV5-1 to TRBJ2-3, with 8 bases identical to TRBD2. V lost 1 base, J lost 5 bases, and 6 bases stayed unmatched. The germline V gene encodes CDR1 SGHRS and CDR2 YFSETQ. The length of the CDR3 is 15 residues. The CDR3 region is CASSLQPLAGDTQYF. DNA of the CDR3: TGCGCCAGCAGCTTGCAGCCTCTAGCGGGAGATACGCAGTATTTT.

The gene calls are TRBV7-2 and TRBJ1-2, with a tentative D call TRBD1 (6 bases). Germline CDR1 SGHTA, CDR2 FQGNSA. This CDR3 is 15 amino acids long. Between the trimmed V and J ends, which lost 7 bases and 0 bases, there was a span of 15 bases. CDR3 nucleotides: TGTGCCAGCATTCTACTGGGGGGCTCTAACTATGGCTACACCTTC. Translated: CASILLGGSNYGYTF.

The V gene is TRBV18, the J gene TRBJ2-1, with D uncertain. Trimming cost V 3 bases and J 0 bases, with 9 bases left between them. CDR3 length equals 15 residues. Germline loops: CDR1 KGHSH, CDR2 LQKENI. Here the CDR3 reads CASSPSVSSYNEQFF. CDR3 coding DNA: TGTGCCAGCTCACCTTCCGTCAGCTCCTACAATGAGCAGTTCTTC.

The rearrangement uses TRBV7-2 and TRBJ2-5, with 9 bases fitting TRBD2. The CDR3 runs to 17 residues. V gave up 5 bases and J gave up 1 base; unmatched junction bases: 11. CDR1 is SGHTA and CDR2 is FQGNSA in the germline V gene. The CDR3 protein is CASSPPGEAGGQETQYF. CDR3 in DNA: TGTGCCAGCAGCCCTCCGGGGGAAGCGGGGGGCCAAGAGACCCAGTACTTC.

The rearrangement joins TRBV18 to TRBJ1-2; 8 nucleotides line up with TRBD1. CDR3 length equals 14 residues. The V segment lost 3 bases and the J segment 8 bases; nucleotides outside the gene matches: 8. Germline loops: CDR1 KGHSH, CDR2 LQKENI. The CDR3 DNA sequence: TGTGCCAGCTCACCCGCTCAGGGGGCGGAAGGCTACACCTTC. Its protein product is CASSPAQGAEGYTF.

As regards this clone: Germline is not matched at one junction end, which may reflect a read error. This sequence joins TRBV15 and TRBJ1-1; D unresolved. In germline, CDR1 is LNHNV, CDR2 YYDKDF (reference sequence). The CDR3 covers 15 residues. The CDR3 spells CVTSSGSGMNTEAFF. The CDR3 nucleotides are TGTGTCACCAGCAGCGGTTCGGGCATGAACACTGAAGCTTTCTTT.

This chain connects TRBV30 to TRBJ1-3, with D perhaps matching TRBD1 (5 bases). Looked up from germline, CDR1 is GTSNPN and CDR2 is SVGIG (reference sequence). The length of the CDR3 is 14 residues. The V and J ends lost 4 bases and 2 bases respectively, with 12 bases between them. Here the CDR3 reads CAWTVGGAGNTIYF. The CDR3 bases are TGTGCCTGGACGGTTGGGGGTGCTGGAAACACCATATATTTT.

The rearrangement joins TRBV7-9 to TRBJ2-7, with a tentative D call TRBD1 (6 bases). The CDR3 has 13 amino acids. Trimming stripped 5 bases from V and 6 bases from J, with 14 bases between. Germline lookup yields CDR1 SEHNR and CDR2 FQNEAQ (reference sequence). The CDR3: CASSPMGHPEQYF. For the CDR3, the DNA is TGTGCCAGCAGCCCTATGGGACACCCCGAGCAGTACTTC.

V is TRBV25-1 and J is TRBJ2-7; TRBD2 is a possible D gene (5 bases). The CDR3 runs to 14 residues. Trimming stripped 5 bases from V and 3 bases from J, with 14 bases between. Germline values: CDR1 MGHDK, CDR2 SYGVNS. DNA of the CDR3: TGTGCCAGCAGTAGATCGGGGAGCTTCTACGAGCAGTACTTC. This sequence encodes CASSRSGSFYEQYF.

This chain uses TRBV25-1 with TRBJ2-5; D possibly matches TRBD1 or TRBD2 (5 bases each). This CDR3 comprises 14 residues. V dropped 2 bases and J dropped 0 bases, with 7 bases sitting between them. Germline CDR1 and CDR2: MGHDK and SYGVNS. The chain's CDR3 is CASSERGHQETQYF. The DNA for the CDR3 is TGTGCCAGCAGTGAAAGGGGACACCAAGAGACCCAGTACTTC.

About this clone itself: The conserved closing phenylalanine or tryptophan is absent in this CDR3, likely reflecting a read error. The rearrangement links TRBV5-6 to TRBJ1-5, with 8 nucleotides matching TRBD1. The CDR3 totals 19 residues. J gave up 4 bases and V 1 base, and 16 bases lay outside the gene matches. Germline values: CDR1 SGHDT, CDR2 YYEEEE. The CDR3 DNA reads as TGTGCCAGCAGCTTGCTTCGGGCCGAGGACAGGGCGTTTAATCAGCCCCAGCATCTT. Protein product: CASSLLRAEDRAFNQPQHL.